This T cell receptor beta chain was documented in a study of cytomegalovirus exposure and HLA in healthy donors. Study-wide results and caveats: Across donors, presence/absence analyses took sequencing depth to be roughly uniform. Cytomegalovirus-associated status was assigned to 164 TCR beta chains.

The CDR3 totals 16 residues. The V gene's germline CDR1 is SGHRS and CDR2 YFSETQ. V shed 4 bases and J 4 bases; nucleotides not matched to a gene: 13. A note on this clone: What it binds is not known.

60 Vbeta and 13 Jbeta primers were used in PCR. Measured with immunoSEQ multiplex PCR; TCRdb has only the in-frame clones, and not every one. The sample lists approximately 110,000 clones, around 75% occurring once. V is TRBV5-1 and J is TRBJ1-2; 7 bases fit TRBD1. This clonotype originated in a man aged 25 to 40 in good health and CMV-seropositive. The material sequenced was PBMCs. CDR3: CASSKSHGTDPYGYTF. Here the CDR3 DNA reads TGCGCCAGCAGCAAATCCCACGGGACAGACCCCTATGGCTACACCTTC.